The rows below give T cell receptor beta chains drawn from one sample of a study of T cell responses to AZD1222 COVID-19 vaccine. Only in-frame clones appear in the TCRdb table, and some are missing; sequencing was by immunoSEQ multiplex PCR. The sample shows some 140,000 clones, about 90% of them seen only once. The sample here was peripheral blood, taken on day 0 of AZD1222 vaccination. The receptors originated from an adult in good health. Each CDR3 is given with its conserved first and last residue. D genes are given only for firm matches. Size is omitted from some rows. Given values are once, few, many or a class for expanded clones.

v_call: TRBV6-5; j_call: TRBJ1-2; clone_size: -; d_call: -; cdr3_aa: CASSYSMRGRIYGYTF; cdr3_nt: TGTGCCAGCAGTTACTCGATGCGGGGTCGGATCTATGGCTACACCTTC
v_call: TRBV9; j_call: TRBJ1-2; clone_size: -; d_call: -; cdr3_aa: CASSVAVGAGIRGYTF; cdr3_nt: TGTGCCAGCAGCGTAGCCGTCGGGGCCGGCATTAGAGGCTACACCTTC
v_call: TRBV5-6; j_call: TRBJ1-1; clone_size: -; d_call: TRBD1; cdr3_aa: CASSFGQGEEAFF; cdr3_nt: TGTGCCAGCAGCTTCGGACAGGGGGAAGAAGCTTTCTTT
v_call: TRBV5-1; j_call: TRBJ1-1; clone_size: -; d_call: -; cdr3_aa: CASSLAGRGDTEAFF; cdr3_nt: TGCGCCAGCAGCTTGGCGGGCAGAGGCGACACTGAAGCTTTCTTT
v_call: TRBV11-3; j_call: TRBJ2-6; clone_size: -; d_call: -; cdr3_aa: CASSGGGATGANVLTF; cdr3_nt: TGTGCCAGCAGCGGGGGTGGGGCGACTGGGGCCAACGTCCTGACTTTC
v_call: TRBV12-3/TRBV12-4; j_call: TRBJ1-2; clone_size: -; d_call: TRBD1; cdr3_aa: CASSKTGGGYTF; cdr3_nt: TGTGCCAGCAGTAAGACAGGGGGCGGCTACACCTTC
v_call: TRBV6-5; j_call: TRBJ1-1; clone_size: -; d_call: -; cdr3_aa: CASSYLVFGKNTEAFF; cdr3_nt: TGTGCCAGCAGTTACTTAGTGTTTGGGAAGAACACTGAAGCTTTCTTT
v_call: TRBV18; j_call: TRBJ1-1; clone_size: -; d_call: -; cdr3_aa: CASSPDLGHNTEAFF; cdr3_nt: TGTGCCAGCTCACCAGATTTGGGACACAACACTGAAGCTTTCTTT
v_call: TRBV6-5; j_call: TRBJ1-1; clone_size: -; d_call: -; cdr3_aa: CASSYSPGEAFF; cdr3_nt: TGTGCCAGCAGTTACTCCCCCGGGGAAGCTTTCTTT
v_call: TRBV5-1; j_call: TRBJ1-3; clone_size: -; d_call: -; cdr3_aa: CASSDSGRSSGNTIYF; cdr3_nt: TGCGCCAGCAGCGATTCCGGACGTTCCTCTGGAAACACCATATATTTT
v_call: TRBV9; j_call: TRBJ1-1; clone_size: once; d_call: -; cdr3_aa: CASSVQGQEAFF; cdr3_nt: TGTGCCAGCAGCGTCCAAGGACAGGAAGCTTTCTTT